Shown below are 20 T cell receptor beta chains from a single sample sequenced in a study of T cells after yellow fever vaccination. TCRdb re-called the 5' RACE reads through MiXCR, storing one row per CDR3 protein. The sample carries about 240,000 distinct CDR3 sequences, 6.9% recorded once. Sequenced here: CD4+ T cells sorted from PBMCs, sampled 15 days after the yellow fever booster vaccination. These receptors all come from a man younger than 45 who received the YFV17D yellow fever vaccine.

This rearrangement joins TRBV18 to TRBJ2-5, with TRBD2 identical over 11 bases. The CDR3 has 16 residues. Germline CDR1 reads KGHSH; CDR2 reads LQKENI. Trimming cost V 5 bases and J 2 bases; bases outside gene matches: 7. CDR3 in amino acids: CASSSSIAGGQETQYF. As DNA, the CDR3 is TGTGCCAGCTCATCTTCTATAGCGGGAGGGCAAGAGACCCAGTACTTC.

This clonotype was seen ten or more times. The chain is built from TRBV7-2 and TRBJ1-5; D not certain. Trimming took 0 bases from V and 1 from J, leaving 7 bases between them. This CDR3 has 15 amino acids. From germline, CDR1 is SGHTA and CDR2 FQGNSA. The CDR3: CASSLAQESNQPQHF. DNA of the CDR3: TGTGCCAGCAGCTTAGCGCAAGAAAGCAATCAGCCCCAGCATTTT.

This clonotype was recorded at least ten times. This chain joins TRBV12-3 or TRBV12-4 and TRBJ2-1, with TRBD2 as a possible D gene (6 bases). The CDR3 is 13 amino acids. V was cut by 6 bases and J by 1 base, with 7 bases left in between. The DNA of the CDR3 is TGTGCCAGCAGACGGGAGTCCTACAATGAGCAGTTCTTC. This translates into CASRRESYNEQFF.

In its sample, this clonotype was seen a few times. The chain uses TRBV7-9 and TRBJ1-2; 7 positions agree with TRBD1. The CDR3 runs 13 residues. After removal of 5 bases from V and 6 bases from J, the junction contained 6 bases not matched to a gene. CDR1 is SEHNR and CDR2 is FQNEAQ in the germline V gene (reference sequence). In nucleotides, the CDR3 is TGTGCCAGCAGCGGCCGACAGGGACATGGCTACACCTTC. As protein: CASSGRQGHGYTF.

As DNA, the CDR3 is TGCGCCAGCAGCCAAGATATGGGACAGTACAATGAGCAGTTCTTC. Its translation: CASSQDMGQYNEQFF. V is TRBV4-3 and J is TRBJ2-1; TRBD1 agrees at 7 bases. Looked up from germline, CDR1 is LGHNA and CDR2 is YSLEER. The CDR3 loop spans 15 amino acids. V lost 0 bases, J lost 4 bases, and 3 bases stayed unmatched.

This clonotype was found a few times. The genes are TRBV6-2 or TRBV6-3 and TRBJ2-7; D is perhaps TRBD2 (6 bases). In germline, CDR1 is MNHEY, CDR2 SVGEGT. With 6 bases removed from V and 4 bases from J, the gap between germline ends came to 13 bases. The CDR3 contains 13 residues. The CDR3 is CASRKSGGYEQYF. CDR3 in DNA: TGTGCCAGCAGAAAATCCGGGGGATACGAGCAGTACTTC.

This rearrangement joins TRBV7-9 to TRBJ2-1, with 11 bases fitting TRBD2. With V trimmed by 6 bases and J by 0 bases, 7 bases remained unmatched. The CDR3 is 17 residues long. The germline V gene has CDR1 SEHNR and CDR2 FQNEAQ (reference sequence). DNA for the CDR3: TGTGCCAGCAGAGTGGGGACTAGCGGATTCTCCTACAATGAGCAGTTCTTC. Translation: CASRVGTSGFSYNEQFF.

V gene TRBV28 combines with J gene TRBJ2-3, with unresolved D. Germline CDR1 and CDR2: MDHEN and SYDVKM. Trimming took off 2 bases at V and 7 bases at J, with 13 bases between the two ends. The CDR3 spans 14 residues. CDR3 loop: CASSLAPTSNTQYF. CDR3 nucleotide sequence: TGTGCCAGCAGTTTAGCGCCGACCAGTAATACGCAGTATTTT.

In DNA, the CDR3 is TGTGCCAGCACAGGCTTTCAAGAGACCCAGTACTTC. It encodes CASTGFQETQYF. V is TRBV28 and J is TRBJ2-5; no reliable D call. The CDR3 extends over 12 amino acids. Trimming pared 7 bases from V and 2 bases from J, leaving 8 bases between. CDR1 is MDHEN and CDR2 is SYDVKM in the germline V gene. The whole variable domain, filled in from reference TRBV28 and TRBJ2-5, reads DVKVTQSSRYLVKRTGEKVFLECVQDMDHENMFWYRQDPGLGLRLIYFSYDVKMKEKGDIPEGYSVSREKKERFSLILESASTNQTSMYLCASTGFQETQYFGPGTRLLVL.

This clonotype was observed a handful of times. The CDR3 here is CAISESGMQPQHF. For the CDR3, the DNA is TGTGCCATCAGTGAGTCGGGGATGCAGCCCCAGCATTTT. The chain is built from TRBV10-3 and TRBJ1-5; D remains ambiguous. CDR1 and CDR2 from the germline V gene are ENHRY and SYGVKD. Trimming left V 0 bases short and J 7 bases short, with 7 bases between. CDR3 length: 13 amino acids.

This clonotype occurred a few times. The rearrangement uses TRBV29-1 and TRBJ2-1; TRBD2 matches at 14 bases. In germline, CDR1 is SQVTM, CDR2 ANQGSEA. The V and J ends lost 2 bases and 6 bases, in that order; junction bases with no gene match: 3. This CDR3 region has 15 residues. This chain's CDR3 is CSVESTSGRVNEQFF. The CDR3 DNA is TGCAGCGTTGAATCGACTAGCGGGAGGGTCAATGAGCAGTTCTTC.

This clonotype was recorded at least ten times. CDR3 protein: CASSQGSASSGNTIYF. The CDR3 nucleotides read TGTGCCAGCAGCCAAGGTTCCGCAAGCTCTGGAAACACCATATATTTT. The chain links TRBV4-2 to TRBJ1-3; D not resolved. The V gene lost 1 base and the J gene lost 0 bases, with 10 bases spanning the gap. Germline loops: CDR1 LGHNA, CDR2 YNFKEQ. This CDR3 is built from 16 residues.

In this sample, this clonotype turned up many times. This chain connects TRBV25-1 to TRBJ2-7, with 12 bases aligning to TRBD1. The CDR3 sequence is 16 residues long. V trimming: 3 bases; J trimming: 8 bases; junction bases outside the gene matches: 11. Germline lookup yields CDR1 MGHDK and CDR2 SYGVNS. This chain's CDR3 is CASSDGTGGGPWKQYF. For the CDR3, the DNA is TGTGCCAGCAGTGACGGGACAGGGGGCGGTCCGTGGAAGCAGTACTTC.

This clonotype was recorded many times. The V call is TRBV3-1, the J call TRBJ2-7; TRBD2 matches 7 bases. The CDR3 extends over 13 amino acids. With 4 bases clipped from V and 4 bases from J, the junction kept 4 bases outside the gene matches. Germline CDR1 and CDR2: LGHDT and YNNKEL (reference sequence). The CDR3 DNA follows: TGTGCCAGCAGCCCCGGGACTAATTACGAGCAGTACTTC. Its protein product is CASSPGTNYEQYF.

This clonotype was seen only a few times. The chain links TRBV5-5 to TRBJ2-3, with 7 bases matching TRBD1. The CDR3 is 15 residues long. The junction had 13 bases not matched to a gene; V was cut back by 4 bases and J by 8 bases. Germline assignment: CDR1 SGHKS and CDR2 YYEKEE (reference sequence). The CDR3 protein is CASSPGTEIDGTQYF. The CDR3 DNA sequence: TGTGCCAGCAGCCCGGGGACAGAGATAGATGGTACGCAGTATTTT.

Remarks on this clonotype: An end of the junction does not agree with germline; a read error may underlie this. The CDR3 DNA is TGTGACAGCGCAGAGGGACACGGGGTAGATACGCAGTATTTT. Amino acids: CDSAEGHGVDTQYF. J is TRBJ2-3 and V is TRBV12-3 or TRBV12-4; weak D call: TRBD1 (6 bases). The length of the CDR3 is 14 residues.

This rearrangement joins TRBV20-1 to TRBJ2-5; 12 positions agree with TRBD2. Germline V CDR1 and CDR2: DFQATT, SNEGSKA (reference sequence). The ends lost 4 bases at V and 5 bases at J; junction bases unmatched: 11. The CDR3 is 16 amino acids. The CDR3 reads CSATSGGGLRLETQYF. DNA of the CDR3: TGCAGTGCTACTAGCGGGGGGGGCCTCCGGTTGGAGACCCAGTACTTC.

In its sample, this clonotype was seen many times. The chain's CDR3 is CASSREVSGRTSTDTQYF. In DNA form, the CDR3 reads TGTGCCAGCAGTCGGGAAGTTAGCGGGAGGACTAGCACAGATACGCAGTATTTT. The rearrangement uses TRBV12-3 or TRBV12-4 and TRBJ2-3, with 10 positions matching TRBD2. The CDR3 is 18 amino acids. J lost 0 bases, V lost 5 bases, and 11 bases had no gene match.

This clonotype was detected ten times or more. CDR3 in amino acids: CASSWTGGETQYF. CDR3 DNA sequence: TGTGCCAGCAGTTGGACAGGGGGAGAGACCCAGTACTTC. The chain couples TRBV28 to TRBJ2-5; 10 bases align to TRBD1. Germline V lookup: CDR1 MDHEN, CDR2 SYDVKM. CDR3 length equals 13 residues. V lost 4 bases, J lost 4 bases, and 0 bases stayed unmatched.

The chain uses TRBV20-1 and TRBJ1-2, with TRBD1 matching 7 bases. The V gene's germline CDR1 is DFQATT and CDR2 SNEGSKA (reference sequence). V shed 6 bases and J 4 bases; nucleotides not matched to a gene: 17. CDR3 length: 16 amino acids. The CDR3 reads CSASLSPGQIGYGYTF. In nucleotides, the CDR3 is TGCAGTGCGAGCCTCAGCCCGGGACAGATCGGCTATGGCTACACCTTC.